The 21 T cell receptor beta chains reported below all come from one sample, sequenced in a study of identical twins. Using its own MiXCR run on the 5' RACE reads, TCRdb lists one record per CDR3 protein. Among hundreds of thousands of distinct CDR3 sequences listed, over 20% were seen once. This sample also appeared in a second study, on T cells expressing NK-cell markers.

Sequenced sample: PBMCs. All receptors come from a woman aged 18-29 years in good health.

There are many counts of this clonotype. The rearrangement joins TRBV5-1 to TRBJ2-1; TRBD1 might be the D (7 bases). From germline, CDR1 is SGHRS and CDR2 YFSETQ. Trimming took off 0 bases at V and 5 bases at J, with 12 bases between the two ends. The CDR3 length is 15 residues. The DNA for the CDR3 is TGCGCCAGCAGCTTGGGCCCAGGGGGGAACAATGAGCAGTTCTTC. Translated: CASSLGPGGNNEQFF.

This clonotype was detected a few times. CDR3 in DNA: TGTGCCAGCTCAGGGGTTCCGGGCACAGATACGCAGTATTTT. Residues: CASSGVPGTDTQYF. The chain recombines TRBV6-1 with TRBJ2-3, with a weak D call TRBD1 (6 bases). V was cut by 8 bases and J by 1 base, with 13 bases left in between. The CDR3 consists of 14 residues. Looked up from germline, CDR1 is MNHNS and CDR2 is SASEGT.

This clonotype came up a few times. The chain couples TRBV10-3 to TRBJ2-7; 10 bases are shared with TRBD2. The CDR3 is 15 amino acids. Trimming cost V 3 bases and J 2 bases; bases outside gene matches: 4. Germline CDR1 reads ENHRY; CDR2 reads SYGVKD. CDR3: CAISDLSGGAYEQYF. The CDR3 bases are TGTGCCATCAGTGACCTCAGCGGGGGGGCCTACGAGCAGTACTTC.

This clonotype was counted only a few times. Written as DNA, the CDR3 is TGCAGTGCTACAGCGGGGCTTTATGAGCAGTTCTTC. Its protein product is CSATAGLYEQFF. The chain uses TRBV20-1 and TRBJ2-1, with TRBD2 identical over 7 bases. V shed 4 bases, J shed 8 bases, and the junction held 5 bases outside the gene matches. Germline V gene sequence: CDR1 DFQATT, CDR2 SNEGSKA (reference sequence). This CDR3 has 12 amino acids.

The chain has TRBV18 and TRBJ2-2; TRBD1 matches 10 bases. CDR3 size: 16 residues. The J segment lost 6 bases and the V segment lost 6 bases, leaving 10 bases of the junction unmatched. Germline assignment: CDR1 KGHSH and CDR2 LQKENI. CDR3 loop: CASSPTGGGRAGELFF. The CDR3 DNA reads as TGTGCCAGCTCGCCGACAGGGGGCGGAAGAGCCGGGGAGCTGTTTTTT.

This clonotype was seen a handful of times. The genes are TRBV20-1 and TRBJ1-6, with D uncertain. V was shortened by 5 bases and J by 0 bases, with 11 bases between the two germline ends. Germline CDR1 reads DFQATT; CDR2 reads SNEGSKA (reference sequence). There are 15 residues in the CDR3. Here the CDR3 reads CSAPDGSSYNSPLHF. The CDR3 nucleotides are TGCAGTGCTCCGGACGGAAGCTCCTATAATTCACCCCTCCACTTT.

This clonotype was recorded many times. The chain recombines TRBV20-1 with TRBJ2-2; tentatively, D is TRBD2 (5 bases). Germline CDR1 and CDR2: DFQATT and SNEGSKA (reference sequence). V was cut by 0 bases and J by 6 bases, with 11 bases left in between. The CDR3 runs to 14 residues. The CDR3 is CSARDWESAGELFF. DNA of the CDR3: TGCAGTGCTAGAGATTGGGAGAGCGCCGGGGAGCTGTTTTTT.

The V and J genes are TRBV3-1 and TRBJ1-1; TRBD1 matches at 11 bases. The CDR3 runs 16 residues. CDR1 and CDR2 from the germline V gene are LGHDT and YNNKEL (reference sequence). J was trimmed by 1 base and V by 4 bases; bases with no gene match: 5. This CDR3 reads CASSLWTGGANTEAFF. The DNA of the CDR3 is TGTGCCAGCAGCCTTTGGACAGGGGGCGCGAACACTGAAGCTTTCTTT. Combining the CDR3 with reference TRBV3-1 and TRBJ1-1 gives the whole variable domain DTAVSQTPKYLVTQMGNDKSIKCEQNLGHDTMYWYKQDSKKFLKIMFSYNNKELIINETVPNRFSPKSPDKAHLNLHINSLELGDSAVYFCASSLWTGGANTEAFFGQGTRLTVV.

The genes are TRBV5-1 and TRBJ2-5, with 7 bases matching TRBD1. This CDR3 is built from 15 residues. Germline CDR1 SGHRS, CDR2 YFSETQ. Trimming took 4 bases from V and 5 from J; bases not matched to a gene: 11. This chain's CDR3 is CASSQVQGDLETQYF. In nucleotides, the CDR3 is TGCGCCAGCAGCCAGGTCCAGGGGGATTTGGAGACCCAGTACTTC. Full variable domain (rest looked up from reference TRBV5-1 and TRBJ2-5): KAGVTQTPRYLIKTRGQQVTLSCSPISGHRSVSWYQQTPGQGLQFLFEYFSETQRNKGNFPGRFSGRQFSNSRSEMNVSTLELGDSALYLCASSQVQGDLETQYFGPGTRLLVL.

The sample holds a few counts of this clonotype. This rearrangement joins TRBV12-3 or TRBV12-4 to TRBJ2-1; 7 bases map to TRBD2. Germline trimming cut 8 bases from V and 6 bases from J; bases unmatched to any gene: 7. The CDR3 contains 13 residues. CDR3 sequence reads: CASRLTSANEQFF. CDR3 bases: TGTGCCAGCCGACTAACTAGCGCCAATGAGCAGTTCTTC.

The sample holds a few counts of this clonotype. The CDR3 DNA sequence: TGCAGCGGCGAGACTAGCGGGACCCTGTACAATGAGCAGTTCTTC. Its protein is CSGETSGTLYNEQFF. The J gene is TRBJ2-1, the V gene TRBV29-1, with 11 positions matching TRBD2. Germline CDR1 is SQVTM and CDR2 is ANQGSEA. The CDR3 sequence is 15 residues long. The V segment lost 7 bases and the J segment 4 bases; nucleotides outside the gene matches: 9.

Details on this clonotype: The germline gene is not matched at one end of the junction; a read error may be the cause. The chain employs TRBV3-1 and TRBJ2-1; 7 nucleotides agree with TRBD2. The CDR3 contains 17 residues. Germline CDR1 LGHDT, CDR2 YNNKEL (reference sequence). The CDR3 region is CASSQAAGRSGDFHRHF. CDR3 in DNA: TGTGCCAGCAGCCAAGCTGCTGGGAGGAGCGGGGACTTCCATCGGCACTTC.

The rearrangement joins TRBV3-1 to TRBJ2-2; 8 positions match TRBD2. CDR1 is LGHDT and CDR2 is YNNKEL in the germline V gene (reference sequence). With V trimmed by 1 base and J by 3 bases, 4 bases remained unmatched. CDR3 length equals 16 residues. CDR3 amino acids: CASSQGTSRYTGELFF. DNA for the CDR3: TGTGCCAGCAGCCAAGGGACTAGCAGGTACACCGGGGAGCTGTTTTTT. The full variable domain, in which reference TRBV3-1 and TRBJ2-2 provide the parts outside the CDR3, is DTAVSQTPKYLVTQMGNDKSIKCEQNLGHDTMYWYKQDSKKFLKIMFSYNNKELIINETVPNRFSPKSPDKAHLNLHINSLELGDSAVYFCASSQGTSRYTGELFFGEGSRLTVL.

The chain is built from TRBV12-3 or TRBV12-4 and TRBJ2-2; D gene ambiguous. V lost 10 bases to trimming and J lost 6 bases, with 12 bases between them. CDR3 size: 12 residues. CDR3 loop: CAISEVPGELFF. DNA of the CDR3: TGTGCCATCAGCGAGGTCCCCGGGGAGCTGTTTTTT.

The sample holds many counts of this clonotype. The CDR3 here is CAISKRPGETEAFF. Here the CDR3 DNA reads TGTGCCATCAGTAAGAGGCCAGGGGAGACTGAAGCTTTCTTT. The chain has TRBV10-3 and TRBJ1-1; D is possibly TRBD1 (6 bases). This CDR3 contains 14 residues. The germline CDR1 and CDR2 sequences are ENHRY and SYGVKD. Trimming left V 5 bases short and J 5 bases short, with 15 bases between.

This clonotype was seen a handful of times. The chain has TRBV7-3 and TRBJ2-4; D is tentatively TRBD1 or TRBD2 (5 bases each). CDR3 length: 18 amino acids. Germline assignment: CDR1 SGHTA and CDR2 FQGTGA. With 0 bases removed from V and 1 base from J, the gap between germline ends came to 16 bases. CDR3 sequence reads: CASSLTSTGTSAKNIQYF. The DNA of the CDR3 is TGTGCCAGCAGCTTAACGTCCACCGGGACGTCGGCCAAAAACATTCAGTACTTC.

J is TRBJ2-1 and V is TRBV7-3; no reliable D call. Germline CDR1 reads SGHTA; CDR2 reads FQGTGA. The CDR3 sequence is 13 residues long. V shed 2 bases and J shed 5 bases, with 7 bases lying between them. The CDR3: CASSLLWNNEQFF. Here the CDR3 DNA reads TGTGCCAGCAGCTTATTGTGGAACAATGAGCAGTTCTTC. The variable domain in full, with the rest retrieved from reference TRBV7-3 and TRBJ2-1, is GAGVSQTPSNKVTEKGKYVELRCDPISGHTALYWYRQSLGQGPEFLIYFQGTGAADDSGLPNDRFFAVRPEGSVSTLKIQRTERGDSAVYLCASSLLWNNEQFFGPGTRLTVL.

The rearrangement links TRBV29-1 to TRBJ2-7; D is possibly TRBD2 (5 bases). V dropped 6 bases and J dropped 6 bases, with 9 bases sitting between them. Germline lookup yields CDR1 SQVTM and CDR2 ANQGSEA. This CDR3 has 10 amino acids. CDR3 in amino acids: CSVRGAEQYF. The CDR3 nucleotides are TGCAGCGTACGGGGTGCCGAGCAGTACTTC.

This clonotype occurred a few times. J is TRBJ1-1 and V is TRBV5-1; perhaps TRBD1 as D (5 bases). Trimming stripped 2 bases from V and 0 bases from J, with 11 bases between. The CDR3 extends over 15 amino acids. Germline lookup yields CDR1 SGHRS and CDR2 YFSETQ. This CDR3 is CASSFVSGLNTEAFF. The CDR3 DNA reads TGCGCCAGCAGCTTTGTCTCAGGGTTGAACACTGAAGCTTTCTTT. The entire variable domain, with the rest obtained from reference TRBV5-1 and TRBJ1-1, is as follows: KAGVTQTPRYLIKTRGQQVTLSCSPISGHRSVSWYQQTPGQGLQFLFEYFSETQRNKGNFPGRFSGRQFSNSRSEMNVSTLELGDSALYLCASSFVSGLNTEAFFGQGTRLTVV.

This clonotype was observed at least ten times. The DNA for the CDR3 is TGTGCCATCAGTGGCGGGGGGCCTTATTTCTTC. As protein: CAISGGGPYFF. The rearrangement joins TRBV10-3 to TRBJ2-1; TRBD2 matches 8 bases. In germline, CDR1 is ENHRY, CDR2 SYGVKD. This CDR3 is built from 11 residues. V dropped 4 bases and J dropped 16; count of bases not matched to a gene: 6.

This clonotype was picked up a small number of times. This rearrangement joins TRBV5-1 to TRBJ2-7; D is perhaps TRBD2 (5 bases). CDR3 length: 13 amino acids. Germline values: CDR1 SGHRS, CDR2 YFSETQ. V gave up 0 bases and J gave up 7 bases, with 11 bases separating them. The CDR3 spells CASSLARGGEQYF. The DNA for the CDR3 is TGCGCCAGCAGCTTGGCCCGGGGTGGAGAGCAGTACTTC. Full variable domain (missing parts from reference TRBV5-1 and TRBJ2-7): KAGVTQTPRYLIKTRGQQVTLSCSPISGHRSVSWYQQTPGQGLQFLFEYFSETQRNKGNFPGRFSGRQFSNSRSEMNVSTLELGDSALYLCASSLARGGEQYFGPGTRLTVT.